This T cell receptor beta chain was sequenced during a study of post-analysis software for immune sequencing data. Study findings and constraints: F measure showed strong co-clustering of same-batch samples. Four or five TRBV segments were more frequent in patients than controls; TRBV5-6, TRBV5-1 and TRBV20-1 belonged to this group.

This clonotype showed up just a few times. Its antigen is currently unknown. This CDR3 is 18 amino acids long. CDR1 is SGHNT and CDR2 is YENEEA in the germline V gene. After removal of 3 bases from V and 2 bases from J, the junction contained 14 bases not matched to a gene. Unique molecular identifiers were built into the TCR beta cDNA libraries. TCRdb reprocessed the PCR reads with MiXCR, giving one entry per CDR3 protein. The sample lists about 680,000 distinct CDR3 sequences, 59% seen once, with roughly 10% in the top ten. The rearrangement joins TRBV11-3 to TRBJ1-2; 8 bases agree with TRBD1. Sequencing was done on a sample of blood. This receptor was identified in a girl aged 2-10 years with multiple sclerosis. The CDR3 bases are TGTGCCAGCAGCTTGGCCGGGACAGGCGCTCCACGGAACTATGGCTACACCTTC. Its translation is CASSLAGTGAPRNYGYTF.